A single count supports the clone carrying this T cell receptor beta chain. Its target is unknown. The J segment lost 5 bases and the V segment lost 2 bases, leaving 10 bases of the junction unmatched. CDR3 length: 16 amino acids. Looked up from germline, CDR1 is KGHSH and CDR2 is LQKENI. The data originate from a study of cytomegalovirus exposure and HLA in healthy donors. Study-wide context: Unique TCRs numbering roughly 80 million, obtained from HLA-typed donors, made up an early data release. General study points: Most of the TCR beta V segments (in an earlier analysis) were productive either about 87% or about 30% of the time. Cytomegalovirus association was assigned to approximately 160 TCR beta chains. In a later analysis, at a false discovery rate of 0.05, 15,000 to 20,000 TCR beta sequences matched HLA alleles.

The study ran its PCR with 60 Vbeta and 13 Jbeta primers. The protocol was immunoSEQ multiplex PCR, while the TCRdb copy is restricted to in-frame clones and leaves out a portion. This table holds more than 100,000 clones, 65% to 80% found once. The sample consisted of PBMCs. The chain employs TRBV18 and TRBJ1-2; the match to TRBD1 covers 8 bases. This clonotype originated in a middle-aged woman in good health and CMV-seropositive. This chain's CDR3 is CASSPNFGQGGYGYTF. As DNA, the CDR3 is TGTGCCAGCTCACCAAATTTTGGACAGGGAGGATATGGCTACACCTTC.